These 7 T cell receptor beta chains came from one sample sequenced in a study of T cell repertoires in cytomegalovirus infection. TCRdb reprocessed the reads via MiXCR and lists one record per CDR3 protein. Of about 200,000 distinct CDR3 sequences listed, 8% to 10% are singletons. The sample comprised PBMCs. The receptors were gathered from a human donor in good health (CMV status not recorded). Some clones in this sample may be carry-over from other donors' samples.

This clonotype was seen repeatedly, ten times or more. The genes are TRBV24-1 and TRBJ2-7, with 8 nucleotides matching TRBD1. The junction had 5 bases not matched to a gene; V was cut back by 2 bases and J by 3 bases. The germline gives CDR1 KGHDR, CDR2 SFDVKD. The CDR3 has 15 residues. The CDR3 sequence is CATSDWGTGNYEQYF. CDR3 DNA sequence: TGTGCCACCAGTGATTGGGGGACAGGTAACTACGAGCAGTACTTC.

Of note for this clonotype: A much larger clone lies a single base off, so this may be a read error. The CDR3 sequence is CSASFRGRDGYTF. CDR3 coding DNA: TGCAGTGCTAGTTTCAGGGGGCGCGATGGCTACACCTTC. The V gene is TRBV20-1, the J gene TRBJ1-2, with TRBD1 matching 8 bases. In germline, CDR1 is DFQATT, CDR2 SNEGSKA (reference sequence). V was clipped by 3 bases and J by 6 bases; unmatched bases: 6. The CDR3 sequence is 13 residues long.

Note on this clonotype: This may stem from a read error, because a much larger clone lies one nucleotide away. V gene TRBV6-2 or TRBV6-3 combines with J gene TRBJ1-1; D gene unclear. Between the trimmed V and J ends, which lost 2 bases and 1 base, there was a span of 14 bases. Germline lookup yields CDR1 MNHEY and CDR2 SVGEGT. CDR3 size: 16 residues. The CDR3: CASSYPARRQNTEAFF. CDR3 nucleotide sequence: TGTGCCAGCAGTTACCCTGCCAGGAGGCAGAACACTGAAGCTTTCTTT.

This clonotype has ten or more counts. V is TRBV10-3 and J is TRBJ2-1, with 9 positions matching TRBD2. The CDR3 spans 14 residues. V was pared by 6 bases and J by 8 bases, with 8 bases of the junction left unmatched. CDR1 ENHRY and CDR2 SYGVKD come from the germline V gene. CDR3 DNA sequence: TGTGCCATCAGGTCCTTAGCGGGAGAACATGAGCAGTTCTTC. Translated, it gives CAIRSLAGEHEQFF.

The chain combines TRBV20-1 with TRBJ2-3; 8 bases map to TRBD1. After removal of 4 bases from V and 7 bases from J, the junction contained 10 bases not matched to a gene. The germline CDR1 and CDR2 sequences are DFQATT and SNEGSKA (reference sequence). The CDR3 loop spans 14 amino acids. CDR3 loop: CSATHRDRSYTQYF. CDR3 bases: TGCAGTGCTACGCACCGGGACAGGTCCTATACGCAGTATTTT.

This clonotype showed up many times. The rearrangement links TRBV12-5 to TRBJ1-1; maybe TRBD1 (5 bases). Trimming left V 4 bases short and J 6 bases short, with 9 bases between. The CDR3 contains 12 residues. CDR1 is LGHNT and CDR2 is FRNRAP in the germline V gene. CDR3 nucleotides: TGTGCTAGTGGTTATGACAGTTCTGAAGCTTTCTTT. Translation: CASGYDSSEAFF. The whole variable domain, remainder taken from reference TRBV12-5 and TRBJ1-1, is DARVTQTPRHKVTEMGQEVTMRCQPILGHNTVFWYRQTMMQGLELLAYFRNRAPLDDSGMPKDRFSAEMPDATLATLKIQPSEPRDSAVYFCASGYDSSEAFFGQGTRLTVV.

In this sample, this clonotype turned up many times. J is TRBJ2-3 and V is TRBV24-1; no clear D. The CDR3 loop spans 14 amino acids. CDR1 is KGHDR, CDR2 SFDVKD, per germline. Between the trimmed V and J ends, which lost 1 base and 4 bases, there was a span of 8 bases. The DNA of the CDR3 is TGTGCCACCAGTGATTTTGGGGTGGCAGATACGCAGTATTTT. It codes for CATSDFGVADTQYF.